This T cell receptor (beta chain) derives from a study of OX40 agonist ivuxolimab in advanced cancers. Study summary: Among those enrolled, mean age was about 60 years (range roughly 23 to 90) and over 70% were male. Partial responses were recorded for three patients, including one with hepatocellular carcinoma and two with cutaneous melanoma.

Whole-study findings and limits: Antigen specificity of clonally expanded peripheral T cells was not established.

The table came from immunoSEQ multiplex PCR; TCRdb's copy has only in-frame clones and leaves some out. The sample holds more than 100,000 clones, 80% to 90% seen once. Trimming left V 3 bases short and J 7 bases short, with 9 bases between. The CDR3 has 13 amino acids. CDR1 SNHLY and CDR2 FYNNEI come from the germline V gene. Note on this clone: Its antigen is as yet unknown.

V gene TRBV2 combines with J gene TRBJ2-2; unclear D gene. This sequence was found in an adult with an advanced solid tumor such as melanoma, head and neck, liver or kidney cancer. The specimen was CD4+ or CD8+ T cells sorted from blood, collected in a trial of the OX40 agonist ivuxolimab. This chain's CDR3 is CASSETISGELFF. In DNA form, the CDR3 reads TGTGCCAGCAGTGAGACAATCAGCGGGGAGCTGTTTTTT.